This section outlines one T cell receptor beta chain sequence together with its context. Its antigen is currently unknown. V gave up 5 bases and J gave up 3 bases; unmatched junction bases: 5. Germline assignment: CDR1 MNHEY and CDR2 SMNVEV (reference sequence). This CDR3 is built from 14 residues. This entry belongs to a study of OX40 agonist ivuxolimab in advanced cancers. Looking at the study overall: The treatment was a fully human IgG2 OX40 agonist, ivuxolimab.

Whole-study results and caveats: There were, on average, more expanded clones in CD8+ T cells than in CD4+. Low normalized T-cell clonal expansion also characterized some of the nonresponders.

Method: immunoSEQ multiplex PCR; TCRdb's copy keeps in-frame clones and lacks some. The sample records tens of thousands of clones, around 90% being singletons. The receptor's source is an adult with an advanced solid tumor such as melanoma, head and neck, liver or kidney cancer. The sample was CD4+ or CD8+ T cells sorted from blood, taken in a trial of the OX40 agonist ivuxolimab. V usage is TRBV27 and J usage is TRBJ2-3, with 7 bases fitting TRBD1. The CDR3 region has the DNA TGTGCCAGCAGTCAGGACAGGAAAACAGATACGCAGTATTTT. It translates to CASSQDRKTDTQYF.